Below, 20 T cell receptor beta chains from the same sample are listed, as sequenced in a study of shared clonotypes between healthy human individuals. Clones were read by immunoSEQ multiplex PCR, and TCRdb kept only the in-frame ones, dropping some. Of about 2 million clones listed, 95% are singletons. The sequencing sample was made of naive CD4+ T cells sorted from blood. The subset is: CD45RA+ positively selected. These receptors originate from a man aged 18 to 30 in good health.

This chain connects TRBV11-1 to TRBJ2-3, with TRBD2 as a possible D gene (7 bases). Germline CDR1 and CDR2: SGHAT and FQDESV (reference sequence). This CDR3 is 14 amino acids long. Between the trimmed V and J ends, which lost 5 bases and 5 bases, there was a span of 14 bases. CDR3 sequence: CASSLAGALDTQYF. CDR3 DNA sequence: TGTGCCAGCAGCCTCGCGGGGGCATTAGATACGCAGTATTTT.

The CDR3 protein is CASSLGTDLNTEAFF. The CDR3, as DNA: TGTGCCAGCAGCTTAGGGACAGATTTGAACACTGAAGCTTTCTTT. The chain recombines TRBV7-9 with TRBJ1-1, with D perhaps matching TRBD1 (6 bases). The CDR3 spans 15 residues. The ends were cut back, 1 base at V and 0 bases at J, with 9 bases in the middle. Germline V gene sequence: CDR1 SEHNR, CDR2 FQNEAQ (reference sequence).

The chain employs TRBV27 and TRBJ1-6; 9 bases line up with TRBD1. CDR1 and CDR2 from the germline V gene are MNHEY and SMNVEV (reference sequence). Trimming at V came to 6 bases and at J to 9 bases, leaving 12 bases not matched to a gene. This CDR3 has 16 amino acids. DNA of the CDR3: TGTGCCAGCAGGAGGGCCGGACAGGGGACATCTTCACCCCTCCACTTT. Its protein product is CASRRAGQGTSSPLHF.

CDR3 in amino acids: CSVLPSGQGAYGYTF. CDR3 DNA: TGCAGCGTATTACCTTCGGGACAGGGGGCGTATGGCTACACCTTC. V and J are TRBV29-1 and TRBJ1-2, with TRBD1 identical over 12 bases. The CDR3 covers 15 residues. The trim removed 6 bases at V and 5 bases at J, leaving 10 bases unmatched. Germline V gives CDR1 SQVTM, CDR2 ANQGSEA.

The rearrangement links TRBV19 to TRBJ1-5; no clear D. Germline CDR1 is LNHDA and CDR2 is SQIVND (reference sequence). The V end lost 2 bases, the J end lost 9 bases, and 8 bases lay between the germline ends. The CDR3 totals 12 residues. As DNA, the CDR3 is TGTGCCAGTAGTATAAAAGGTATGCCCCAGCATTTT. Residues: CASSIKGMPQHF. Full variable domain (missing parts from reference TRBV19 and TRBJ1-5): DGGITQSPKYLFRKEGQNVTLSCEQNLNHDAMYWYRQDPGQGLRLIYYSQIVNDFQKGDIAEGYSVSREKKESFPLTVTSAQKNPTAFYLCASSIKGMPQHFGDGTRLSIL.

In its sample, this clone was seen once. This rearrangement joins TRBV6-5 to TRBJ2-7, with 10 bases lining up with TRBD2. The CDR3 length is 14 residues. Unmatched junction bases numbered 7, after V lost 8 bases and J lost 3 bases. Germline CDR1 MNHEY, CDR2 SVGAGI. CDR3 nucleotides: TGTGCCAGCGAACTCGGGACTAGCGTCTACGAGCAGTACTTC. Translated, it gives CASELGTSVYEQYF.

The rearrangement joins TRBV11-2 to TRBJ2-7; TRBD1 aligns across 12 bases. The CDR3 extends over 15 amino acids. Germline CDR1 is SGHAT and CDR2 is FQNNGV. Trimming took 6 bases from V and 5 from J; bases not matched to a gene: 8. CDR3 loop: CASRKPGQGADEQYF. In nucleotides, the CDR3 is TGTGCCAGCAGGAAGCCGGGACAGGGGGCAGACGAGCAGTACTTC.

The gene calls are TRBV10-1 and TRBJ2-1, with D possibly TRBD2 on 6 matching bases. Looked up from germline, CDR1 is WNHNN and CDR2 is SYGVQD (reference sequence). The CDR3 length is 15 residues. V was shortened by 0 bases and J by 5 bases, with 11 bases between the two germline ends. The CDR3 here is CASSESWGVDNEQFF. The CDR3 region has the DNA TGCGCCAGCAGTGAGTCGTGGGGGGTAGACAATGAGCAGTTCTTC.

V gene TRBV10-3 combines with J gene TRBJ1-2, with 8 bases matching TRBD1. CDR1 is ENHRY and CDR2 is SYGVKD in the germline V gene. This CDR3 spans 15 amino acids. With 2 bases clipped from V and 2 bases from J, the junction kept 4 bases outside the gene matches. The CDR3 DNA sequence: TGTGCCATCAGTGAGGCCGGACAGGGCAACTATGGCTACACCTTC. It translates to CAISEAGQGNYGYTF.

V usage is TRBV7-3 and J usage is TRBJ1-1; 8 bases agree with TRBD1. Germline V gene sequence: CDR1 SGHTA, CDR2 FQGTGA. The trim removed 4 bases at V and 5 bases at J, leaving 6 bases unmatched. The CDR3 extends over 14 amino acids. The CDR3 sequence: CASSSQGAVTEAFF. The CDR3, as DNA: TGTGCCAGCAGCTCCCAGGGGGCGGTAACTGAAGCTTTCTTT.

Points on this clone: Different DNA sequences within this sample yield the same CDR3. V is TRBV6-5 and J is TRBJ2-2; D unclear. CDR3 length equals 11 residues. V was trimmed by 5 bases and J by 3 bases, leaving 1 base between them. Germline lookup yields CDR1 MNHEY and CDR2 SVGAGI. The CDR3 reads CASSHTGELFF. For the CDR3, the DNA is TGTGCCAGCAGTCACACCGGGGAGCTGTTTTTT.

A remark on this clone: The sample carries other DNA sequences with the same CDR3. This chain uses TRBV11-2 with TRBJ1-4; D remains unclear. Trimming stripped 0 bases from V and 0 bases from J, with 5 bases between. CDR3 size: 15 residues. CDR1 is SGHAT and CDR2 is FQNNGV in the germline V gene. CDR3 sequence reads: CASSLDGATNEKLFF. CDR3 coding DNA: TGTGCCAGCAGCTTAGACGGTGCAACTAATGAAAAACTGTTTTTT.

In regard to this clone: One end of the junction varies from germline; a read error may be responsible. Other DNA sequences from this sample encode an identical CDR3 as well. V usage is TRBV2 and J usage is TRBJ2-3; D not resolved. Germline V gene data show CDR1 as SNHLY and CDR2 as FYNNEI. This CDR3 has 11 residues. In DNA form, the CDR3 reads TGTGCCAGCAGCGAAGTGGATACGCAGTATTTT. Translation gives CASSEVDTQYF.

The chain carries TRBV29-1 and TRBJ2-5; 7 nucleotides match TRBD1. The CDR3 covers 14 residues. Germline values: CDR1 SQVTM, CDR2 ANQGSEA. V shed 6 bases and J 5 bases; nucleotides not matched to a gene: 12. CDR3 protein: CSVTGQAMWETQYF. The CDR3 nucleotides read TGCAGCGTGACCGGACAGGCCATGTGGGAGACCCAGTACTTC.

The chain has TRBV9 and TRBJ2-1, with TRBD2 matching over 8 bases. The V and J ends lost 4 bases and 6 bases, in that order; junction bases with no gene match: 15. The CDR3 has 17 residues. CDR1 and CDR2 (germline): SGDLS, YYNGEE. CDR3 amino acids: CASSPRTGLAGINEQFF. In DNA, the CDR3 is TGTGCCAGCAGCCCCCGAACGGGGTTAGCGGGAATCAATGAGCAGTTCTTC.

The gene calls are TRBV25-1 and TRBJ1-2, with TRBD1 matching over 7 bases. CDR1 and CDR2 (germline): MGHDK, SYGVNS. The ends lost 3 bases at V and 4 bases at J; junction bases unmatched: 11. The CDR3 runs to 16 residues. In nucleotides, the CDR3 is TGTGCCAGCAGTGATTTGGGACAGCTCACCCGCTATGGCTACACCTTC. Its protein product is CASSDLGQLTRYGYTF.

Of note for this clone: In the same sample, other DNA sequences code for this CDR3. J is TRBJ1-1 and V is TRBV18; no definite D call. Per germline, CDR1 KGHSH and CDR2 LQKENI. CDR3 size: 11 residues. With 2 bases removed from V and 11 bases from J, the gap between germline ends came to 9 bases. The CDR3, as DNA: TGTGCCAGCTCACCAAGTCAGAGGGCTTTCTTT. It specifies CASSPSQRAFF.

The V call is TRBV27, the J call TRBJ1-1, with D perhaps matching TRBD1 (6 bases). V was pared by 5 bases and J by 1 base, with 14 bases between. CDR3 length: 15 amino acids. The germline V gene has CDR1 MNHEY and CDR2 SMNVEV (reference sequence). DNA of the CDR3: TGTGCCAGCAGTCCTTGGGCAGGGGAGAACACTGAAGCTTTCTTT. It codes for CASSPWAGENTEAFF.

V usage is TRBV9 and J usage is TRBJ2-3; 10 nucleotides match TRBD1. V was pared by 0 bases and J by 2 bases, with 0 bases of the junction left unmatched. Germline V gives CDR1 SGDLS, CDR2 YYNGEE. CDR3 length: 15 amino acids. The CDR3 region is CASSVGQGATDTQYF. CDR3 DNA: TGTGCCAGCAGCGTAGGACAGGGGGCCACAGATACGCAGTATTTT.

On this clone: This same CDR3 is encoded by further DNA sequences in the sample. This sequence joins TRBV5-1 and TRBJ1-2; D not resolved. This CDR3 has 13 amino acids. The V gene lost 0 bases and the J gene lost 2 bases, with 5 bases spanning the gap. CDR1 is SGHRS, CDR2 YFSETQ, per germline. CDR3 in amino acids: CASSLAQNYGYTF. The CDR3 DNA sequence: TGCGCCAGCAGCTTGGCTCAGAACTATGGCTACACCTTC.